This passage covers 30 T cell receptor beta chains from one sample sequenced in a study of brain T cells in children with intractable seizures. The time point denotes: blood from clinic visit 5 months post-surgery; TSC patient then seizure free. Libraries were prepared by immunoSEQ multiplex PCR; TCRdb keeps only in-frame clonotypes and omits some of them. The profile covers hundreds of thousands of clones, with more than 85% appearing a single time and around 5% taken by the ten largest. Material: peripheral blood, obtained less than 6 months after surgery. All receptors derive from a boy in the first two years of life with tuberous sclerosis and intractable seizures.

This chain joins TRBV7-2 and TRBJ1-1, with 11 nucleotides matching TRBD1. The length of the CDR3 is 15 residues. CDR1 is SGHTA and CDR2 is FQGNSA in the germline V gene. Trimming took 7 bases from V and 5 from J; bases not matched to a gene: 9. The CDR3 region has the DNA TGTGCCAGCACCGCCCCGGGACAGGGGGGAACTGAAGCTTTCTTT. Its translation is CASTAPGQGGTEAFF.

This sequence joins TRBV2 and TRBJ2-7, with 16 nucleotides matching TRBD2. After removal of 8 bases from V and 5 bases from J, the junction contained 9 bases not matched to a gene. This CDR3 region has 16 residues. The germline gives CDR1 SNHLY, CDR2 FYNNEI. This chain's CDR3 is CASSGTSGRVANEQYF. The CDR3 DNA follows: TGTGCCAGCTCGGGGACTAGCGGGAGGGTCGCCAACGAGCAGTACTTC.

The chain couples TRBV29-1 to TRBJ1-4; no definite D call. The CDR3 runs to 13 residues. The germline V gene has CDR1 SQVTM and CDR2 ANQGSEA. The germline V and J ends were trimmed by 3 bases and 3 bases, with 8 bases remaining between them. The CDR3 reads CSVEGSANEKLFF. For the CDR3, the DNA is TGCAGCGTTGAGGGGAGTGCTAATGAAAAACTGTTTTTT.

This clone was detected only once. The CDR3 is CASSQDRAWTSGSLGEQYF. CDR3 nucleotide sequence: TGTGCCAGCAGCCAAGATCGGGCCTGGACTAGCGGGAGTCTTGGCGAGCAGTACTTC. The chain recombines TRBV14 with TRBJ2-7, with TRBD2 identical over 13 bases. The germline CDR1 and CDR2 sequences are SGHDN and FVKESK. With 0 bases clipped from V and 6 bases from J, the junction kept 14 bases outside the gene matches. This CDR3 is built from 19 residues.

This chain links TRBV27 with TRBJ1-2; 7 nucleotides line up with TRBD1. CDR3 length: 16 residues. The ends lost 0 bases at V and 4 bases at J; junction bases unmatched: 8. Germline-derived CDR1 and CDR2 are MNHEY and SMNVEV (reference sequence). In DNA, the CDR3 is TGTGCCAGCAGTTTATCGGGGGCAGGGGGTTTCTATGGCTACACCTTC. It encodes CASSLSGAGGFYGYTF.

The J gene is TRBJ2-1, the V gene TRBV11-3, with a possible D match to TRBD2 (6 bases). The CDR3 sequence is 13 residues long. Trimming removed 8 bases at V and 5 bases at J, with 13 bases between. Per the germline V gene, CDR1 is SGHNT and CDR2 is YENEEA. The CDR3 DNA sequence: TGTGCCAGCGCGACTAGGCAGGACAATGAGCAGTTCTTC. This gives the protein CASATRQDNEQFF.

The chain uses TRBV6-1 and TRBJ2-7; no definite D call. The CDR3 is 13 residues long. With 3 bases removed from V and 3 bases from J, the gap between germline ends came to 9 bases. From germline, CDR1 is MNHNS and CDR2 SASEGT. CDR3 amino acids: CASSDRLLYEQYF. CDR3 nucleotides: TGTGCCAGCAGTGATAGACTCCTCTACGAGCAGTACTTC.

The genes are TRBV3-1 (or the pseudogene TRBV3-2) and TRBJ2-7, with 8 positions matching TRBD2. The V gene end was trimmed by 4 bases and the J gene end by 0 bases; junction bases not matched to a gene: 5. The CDR3 is 15 residues long. The germline V gene encodes CDR1 LGHDT and CDR2 YNNKEL (reference sequence). The DNA of the CDR3 is TGTGCCAGCAGCCCCCGGACTAGCCTCTCCTACGAGCAGTACTTC. It specifies CASSPRTSLSYEQYF.

The gene calls are TRBV7-9 and TRBJ1-5, with a tentative D call TRBD1 (5 bases). The germline V gene has CDR1 SEHNR and CDR2 FQNEAQ (reference sequence). This CDR3 is built from 13 residues. Trimming left V 6 bases short and J 0 bases short, with 6 bases between. CDR3 coding DNA: TGTGCCAGCAGTCAGGGTAGCAATCAGCCCCAGCATTTT. Translating gives CASSQGSNQPQHF.

The chain couples TRBV28 to TRBJ1-3; TRBD1 matches 11 bases. CDR1 is MDHEN, CDR2 SYDVKM, per germline. V was pared by 2 bases and J by 5 bases, with 14 bases of the junction left unmatched. The CDR3 is 19 amino acids. In DNA, the CDR3 is TGTGCCAGCAGTTTAGAGCCACTCAGGACAGGGGGCAATCGAAACACCATATATTTT. Translating it yields CASSLEPLRTGGNRNTIYF.

The chain links TRBV20-1 to TRBJ2-5, with 8 bases fitting TRBD1. This CDR3 has 13 amino acids. The junction had 4 bases not matched to a gene; V was cut back by 3 bases and J by 4 bases. The germline V gene has CDR1 DFQATT and CDR2 SNEGSKA (reference sequence). The CDR3 region is CSASPTGAETQYF. The CDR3 nucleotides read TGCAGTGCTAGTCCGACAGGGGCAGAGACCCAGTACTTC.

The V and J genes are TRBV3-1 (or the pseudogene TRBV3-2) and TRBJ2-5; TRBD1 is a possible D gene (5 bases). The CDR3 contains 12 residues. Per the germline V gene, CDR1 is LGHDT and CDR2 is YNNKEL (reference sequence). Deletions cut 7 bases from V and 5 bases from J, with 11 bases between. The CDR3: CASTRVGETQYF. CDR3 nucleotide sequence: TGTGCCAGCACCAGGGTTGGGGAGACCCAGTACTTC.

V usage is TRBV7-9 and J usage is TRBJ2-7; 13 bases fit TRBD2. V lost 5 bases, J lost 6 bases, and 13 bases stayed unmatched. The CDR3 is made up of 17 amino acids. Germline CDR1 SEHNR, CDR2 FQNEAQ (reference sequence). CDR3 loop: CASSQRLGLAGEGEQYF. The CDR3 region has the DNA TGTGCCAGCAGCCAACGACTCGGACTAGCGGGAGAGGGCGAGCAGTACTTC.

CDR3 region: CASSLSIAGHSYNEQFF. The CDR3 nucleotides read TGTGCCAGCAGCTTATCCATAGCGGGGCATTCCTACAATGAGCAGTTCTTC. The chain uses TRBV11-2 and TRBJ2-1, with 8 bases lining up with TRBD2. CDR3 length equals 17 residues. V lost 2 bases to trimming and J lost 1 base; unmatched junction nucleotides: 7. The germline V gene has CDR1 SGHAT and CDR2 FQNNGV.

The rearrangement joins TRBV6-4 to TRBJ1-2, with 10 bases lining up with TRBD1. This CDR3 spans 16 amino acids. The germline CDR1 and CDR2 sequences are MRHNA and SNTAGT. With V trimmed by 2 bases and J by 5 bases, 8 bases remained unmatched. CDR3 in amino acids: CASSDHVGQGIYGYTF. The DNA of the CDR3 is TGTGCCAGCAGTGACCACGTGGGACAGGGGATTTATGGCTACACCTTC.

The chain uses TRBV11-2 and TRBJ1-6, with D perhaps TRBD1 (5 bases). CDR1 and CDR2 from the germline V gene are SGHAT and FQNNGV. The CDR3 is made up of 14 amino acids. V lost 4 bases to trimming and J lost 6 bases, with 10 bases between them. CDR3 region: CASSSGRSNSPLHF. The CDR3 nucleotides are TGTGCCAGCAGCTCGGGACGGTCTAATTCACCCCTCCACTTT.

V and J are TRBV5-1 and TRBJ2-3; tentatively, D is TRBD1 or TRBD2 (6 bases each). The germline V and J ends were trimmed by 0 bases and 4 bases, with 18 bases remaining between them. This CDR3 contains 17 residues. CDR1 is SGHRS, CDR2 YFSETQ, per germline. The CDR3 nucleotides read TGCGCCAGCAGCTTGGGGGCGCTAGCGAAGGGGGCAGATACGCAGTATTTT. This codes for CASSLGALAKGADTQYF. The variable domain in full, completed from reference TRBV5-1 and TRBJ2-3, reads KAGVTQTPRYLIKTRGQQVTLSCSPISGHRSVSWYQQTPGQGLQFLFEYFSETQRNKGNFPGRFSGRQFSNSRSEMNVSTLELGDSALYLCASSLGALAKGADTQYFGPGTRLTVL.

V gene TRBV19 combines with J gene TRBJ2-7, with 8 bases aligning to TRBD1. The germline CDR1 and CDR2 sequences are LNHDA and SQIVND (reference sequence). Trimming removed 3 bases from V and 2 bases from J; junction bases left unmatched: 6. This CDR3 spans 15 amino acids. The CDR3 DNA is TGTGCCAGTAGTATTTCCGGGACAGGTCCCTACGAGCAGTACTTC. It codes for CASSISGTGPYEQYF.

The chain combines TRBV7-8 with TRBJ2-5, with 8 nucleotides matching TRBD1. V lost 2 bases, J lost 5 bases, and 16 bases stayed unmatched. This CDR3 region has 18 residues. Germline V CDR1 and CDR2: SGHVS, FQNEAQ. CDR3 sequence reads: CASSLIPEGQAPGETQYF. The CDR3 DNA sequence: TGTGCCAGCAGCTTAATCCCCGAGGGACAGGCTCCCGGGGAGACCCAGTACTTC.

V gene TRBV14 combines with J gene TRBJ1-2, with TRBD1 matching over 7 bases. CDR1 SGHDN and CDR2 FVKESK come from the germline V gene. The CDR3 covers 13 residues. With 5 bases clipped from V and 3 bases from J, the junction kept 3 bases outside the gene matches. CDR3 protein: CASSDTGDYGYTF. The CDR3 DNA follows: TGTGCCAGCAGCGACACAGGGGACTATGGCTACACCTTC.

The chain recombines TRBV6-5 with TRBJ1-1; D is perhaps TRBD1 (6 bases). This CDR3 region has 12 residues. Germline CDR1 MNHEY, CDR2 SVGAGI. With 8 bases removed from V and 6 bases from J, the gap between germline ends came to 13 bases. This chain's CDR3 is CASGRPGAEAFF. CDR3 nucleotides: TGTGCCAGCGGCCGACCAGGGGCTGAAGCTTTCTTT.

This chain's CDR3 is CASSPERGANTQYF. CDR3 nucleotide sequence: TGTGCCAGCAGTCCCGAGAGGGGGGCAAATACGCAGTATTTT. The gene calls are TRBV6-5 and TRBJ2-3; the D call may be TRBD1 or TRBD2 (6 bases each). Germline V gene sequence: CDR1 MNHEY, CDR2 SVGAGI. There are 14 residues in the CDR3. V dropped 5 bases and J dropped 7 bases, with 16 bases sitting between them.

With regard to this clone: The junction differs from germline at one of its ends, possibly a read error. This chain links TRBV13 with TRBJ2-7; D call uncertain. The CDR3 is 12 residues long. From germline, CDR1 is PRHDT and CDR2 FYEKMQ (reference sequence). CDR3 sequence reads: CASSLASSEQYF. The CDR3 DNA reads as TGTGCCAGCAGCTTAGCCTCCTCCGAGCAGTACTTC.

The J gene is TRBJ1-2, the V gene TRBV10-3; 10 bases fit TRBD1. Germline V CDR1 and CDR2: ENHRY, SYGVKD. The trim removed 4 bases at V and 4 bases at J, leaving 0 bases unmatched. This CDR3 has 13 amino acids. DNA for the CDR3: TGTGCCATCAGTGGGACAGGGGGCTATGGCTACACCTTC. It translates to CAISGTGGYGYTF.

The chain has TRBV6-5 and TRBJ2-1, with 8 bases identical to TRBD2. This CDR3 has 13 residues. V trimming: 6 bases; J trimming: 8 bases; junction bases outside the gene matches: 6. Germline CDR1 and CDR2: MNHEY and SVGAGI. In DNA, the CDR3 is TGTGCCAGCAGGGGACTAGTTTTTGATGAGCAGTTCTTC. As protein: CASRGLVFDEQFF.

The genes are TRBV7-8 and TRBJ2-2, with D uncertain. With 3 bases removed from V and 3 bases from J, the gap between germline ends came to 14 bases. Germline lookup yields CDR1 SGHVS and CDR2 FQNEAQ. The CDR3 contains 16 residues. CDR3 DNA sequence: TGTGCCAGCAGCTTCAGGAGAGGCCCCGACACCGGGGAGCTGTTTTTT. Translation gives CASSFRRGPDTGELFF.

The J gene is TRBJ2-3, the V gene TRBV2, with D uncertain. Per germline, CDR1 SNHLY and CDR2 FYNNEI. The length of the CDR3 is 14 residues. Trimming removed 7 bases from V and 1 base from J, with 12 bases in between. DNA of the CDR3: TGTGCCAGCAACGGGCCGGACCGCACAGATACGCAGTATTTT. As protein: CASNGPDRTDTQYF.

V gene TRBV6-6 combines with J gene TRBJ1-1; the match to TRBD1 covers 8 bases. The CDR3 is made up of 15 amino acids. J was trimmed by 2 bases and V by 2 bases; bases with no gene match: 4. Germline assignment: CDR1 MNHNY and CDR2 SVGAGI (reference sequence). The CDR3 DNA reads as TGTGCCAGCAGTTACGCAGGGGGCCATAACACTGAAGCTTTCTTT. Amino acids: CASSYAGGHNTEAFF.

This clone is termed medium-sized. This chain connects TRBV6-6 to TRBJ1-1, with TRBD1 matching 8 bases. After removal of 0 bases from V and 11 bases from J, the junction contained 5 bases not matched to a gene. The CDR3 covers 13 residues. CDR1 is MNHNY and CDR2 is SVGAGI in the germline V gene (reference sequence). CDR3: CASSYSGQGGAFF. The CDR3, as DNA: TGTGCCAGCAGTTACTCAGGACAGGGAGGGGCTTTCTTT.

The rearrangement links TRBV2 to TRBJ1-1; D gene unclear. The germline V gene has CDR1 SNHLY and CDR2 FYNNEI. The V and J ends lost 5 bases and 1 base respectively, with 5 bases between them. The CDR3 loop spans 12 amino acids. CDR3 in DNA: TGTGCCAGCAGTTGGTGGAACACTGAAGCTTTCTTT. Translating gives CASSWWNTEAFF.